The 13 T cell receptor beta chains given below trace back to one sample, sequenced in a study of blood T cell repertoires in COVID-19. Sequenced by immunoSEQ multiplex PCR; TCRdb stores in-frame clones only, minus some. The table has fewer than 350,000 clones, 88% seen once; the top ten hold 1.5% to 2%. Sample: peripheral blood. The receptors stem from a woman in her 30s with COVID-19, enrolled during active disease.

The V gene is TRBV28, the J gene TRBJ1-1, with 7 bases identical to TRBD1. The ends lost 2 bases at V and 6 bases at J; junction bases unmatched: 6. The CDR3 extends over 14 amino acids. CDR1 is MDHEN, CDR2 SYDVKM, per germline. The CDR3 sequence is CASSLRQGYAEAFF. The DNA for the CDR3 is TGTGCCAGCAGTTTAAGACAGGGTTACGCTGAAGCTTTCTTT.

This clone appeared many times. This sequence joins TRBV6-2 or TRBV6-3 and TRBJ1-6; unclear D gene. Germline CDR1 MNHEY, CDR2 SVGEGT. V shed 5 bases and J shed 7 bases, with 6 bases lying between them. The CDR3 contains 12 residues. CDR3 sequence: CASSLLNSPLHF. The CDR3 DNA reads TGTGCCAGCAGTCTCCTCAATTCACCCCTCCACTTT.

The V gene is TRBV7-3, the J gene TRBJ1-2; D is unclear. The CDR3 contains 16 residues. V was cut by 5 bases and J by 0 bases, with 16 bases left in between. Germline V gives CDR1 SGHTA, CDR2 FQGTGA. CDR3 region: CASSLHPTGANYGYTF. CDR3 DNA: TGTGCCAGCAGCCTACACCCGACCGGAGCTAACTATGGCTACACCTTC.

The CDR3 DNA is TGTGCCAGCAGCCCCTCGGGACAGGGAGACTATGGCTACACCTTC. Residues: CASSPSGQGDYGYTF. This chain uses TRBV9 with TRBJ1-2; 9 bases line up with TRBD1. The V segment lost 4 bases and the J segment 3 bases; nucleotides outside the gene matches: 7. Germline-derived CDR1 and CDR2 are SGDLS and YYNGEE. There are 15 residues in the CDR3.

V is TRBV4-3 and J is TRBJ1-1; D might be TRBD1 (6 bases). This CDR3 is built from 17 residues. Trimming took off 1 base at V and 4 bases at J, with 19 bases between the two ends. Germline CDR1 is LGHNA and CDR2 is YSLEER. The chain's CDR3 is CASSQGGRGRRVTEAFF. For the CDR3, the DNA is TGCGCCAGCAGCCAAGGGGGCAGGGGTAGACGGGTCACTGAAGCTTTCTTT.

The V and J genes are TRBV19 and TRBJ2-2, with D uncertain. This CDR3 is 15 amino acids long. V gave up 6 bases and J gave up 1 base, with 12 bases separating them. In germline, CDR1 is LNHDA, CDR2 SQIVND (reference sequence). The CDR3 nucleotides are TGTGCCAGTAGCCCCCCGGTCCTGAACACCGGGGAGCTGTTTTTT. Translated: CASSPPVLNTGELFF. Looking up the rest from reference TRBV19 and TRBJ2-2 gives the full variable domain: DGGITQSPKYLFRKEGQNVTLSCEQNLNHDAMYWYRQDPGQGLRLIYYSQIVNDFQKGDIAEGYSVSREKKESFPLTVTSAQKNPTAFYLCASSPPVLNTGELFFGEGSRLTVL.

The chain uses TRBV7-8 and TRBJ2-2; 7 nucleotides align to TRBD1. After removal of 5 bases from V and 3 bases from J, the junction contained 9 bases not matched to a gene. The CDR3 covers 16 residues. Germline V lookup: CDR1 SGHVS, CDR2 FQNEAQ. The CDR3 DNA reads as TGTGCCAGCAGCCCAAGGGGGCGGAAATACACCGGGGAGCTGTTTTTT. Amino acid sequence: CASSPRGRKYTGELFF.

The chain links TRBV3-1 (or the pseudogene TRBV3-2) to TRBJ1-2; maybe TRBD1 (6 bases). The CDR3 contains 14 residues. CDR1 and CDR2 (germline): LGHDT, YNNKEL (reference sequence). The V end was cut by 1 base, the J end by 8 bases, with 14 bases between. CDR3 bases: TGTGCCAGCAGCCAAGGAACCAGGGGTCGGGGCTACACCTTC. The encoded protein is CASSQGTRGRGYTF.

This chain connects TRBV5-4 to TRBJ1-2; D not certain. Germline loops: CDR1 SGHNT, CDR2 YYREEE (reference sequence). This CDR3 is 14 amino acids long. Trimming took 0 bases from V and 5 from J, leaving 11 bases between them. The CDR3, as DNA: TGTGCCAGCAGCTTGGTCCGGGGTTCGTATGGCTACACCTTC. Translating gives CASSLVRGSYGYTF.

The chain is built from TRBV5-1 and TRBJ2-3, with D possibly matching TRBD1 (6 bases). V was pared by 7 bases and J by 0 bases, with 9 bases between. This CDR3 comprises 13 residues. Looked up from germline, CDR1 is SGHRS and CDR2 is YFSETQ. The DNA for the CDR3 is TGCGCCAGCCGGACAGCAAGCACAGATACGCAGTATTTT. As protein: CASRTASTDTQYF.

The V and J genes are TRBV2 and TRBJ2-1; 10 nucleotides agree with TRBD1. This CDR3 has 14 residues. Germline CDR1 is SNHLY and CDR2 is FYNNEI. V was clipped by 5 bases and J by 8 bases; unmatched bases: 6. Here the CDR3 DNA reads TGTGCCAGCAGTAGACGACAGGGGGCAGATGAGCAGTTCTTC. Its protein is CASSRRQGADEQFF.

This sequence joins TRBV11-2 and TRBJ2-2; the match to TRBD2 covers 12 bases. J gave up 5 bases and V 2 bases, and 3 bases lay outside the gene matches. CDR3 length: 16 amino acids. The germline CDR1 and CDR2 sequences are SGHAT and FQNNGV. CDR3 in amino acids: CASSLTSGGRTGELFF. The CDR3 nucleotides read TGTGCCAGCAGCTTAACTAGCGGGGGGCGGACCGGGGAGCTGTTTTTT.

V gene TRBV7-9 combines with J gene TRBJ2-1; 10 bases align to TRBD2. The CDR3 contains 18 residues. Germline CDR1 SEHNR, CDR2 FQNEAQ (reference sequence). Germline trimming cut 5 bases from V and 4 bases from J; bases unmatched to any gene: 14. This chain's CDR3 is CASSPPTGTSGEYNEQFF. In nucleotides, the CDR3 is TGTGCCAGCAGCCCTCCGACGGGTACTAGCGGGGAGTACAATGAGCAGTTCTTC.